This T cell receptor beta chain was captured in a study of cytomegalovirus exposure and HLA in healthy donors. Germline V gene data show CDR1 as LNHDA and CDR2 as SQIVND (reference sequence). The CDR3 sequence is 11 residues long. V lost 5 bases to trimming and J lost 5 bases, with 6 bases between them. Nominally healthy donors provided the samples, though records likely missed some immune exposures. On this clone: The antigen remains unidentified.

PCR primers comprised 60 Vbeta and 13 Jbeta primers. TCRdb's table, derived via immunoSEQ multiplex PCR, lists solely in-frame clones and lacks some. The sample holds about 160,000 clones, roughly 80% seen once. The study's findings and limits: Links to common viral pathogens appeared, in a later analysis, for several of the most significant clusters.

The clonotype originates from a human donor in good health. The chain couples TRBV19 to TRBJ2-5; D possibly corresponds to TRBD2 (6 bases). Specimen: PBMCs. CDR3 DNA: TGTGCCAGTAGTGGGGGGGAGACCCAGTACTTC. Translating gives CASSGGETQYF. Full variable domain (remainder filled in from reference TRBV19 and TRBJ2-5): DGGITQSPKYLFRKEGQNVTLSCEQNLNHDAMYWYRQDPGQGLRLIYYSQIVNDFQKGDIAEGYSVSREKKESFPLTVTSAQKNPTAFYLCASSGGETQYFGPGTRLLVL.